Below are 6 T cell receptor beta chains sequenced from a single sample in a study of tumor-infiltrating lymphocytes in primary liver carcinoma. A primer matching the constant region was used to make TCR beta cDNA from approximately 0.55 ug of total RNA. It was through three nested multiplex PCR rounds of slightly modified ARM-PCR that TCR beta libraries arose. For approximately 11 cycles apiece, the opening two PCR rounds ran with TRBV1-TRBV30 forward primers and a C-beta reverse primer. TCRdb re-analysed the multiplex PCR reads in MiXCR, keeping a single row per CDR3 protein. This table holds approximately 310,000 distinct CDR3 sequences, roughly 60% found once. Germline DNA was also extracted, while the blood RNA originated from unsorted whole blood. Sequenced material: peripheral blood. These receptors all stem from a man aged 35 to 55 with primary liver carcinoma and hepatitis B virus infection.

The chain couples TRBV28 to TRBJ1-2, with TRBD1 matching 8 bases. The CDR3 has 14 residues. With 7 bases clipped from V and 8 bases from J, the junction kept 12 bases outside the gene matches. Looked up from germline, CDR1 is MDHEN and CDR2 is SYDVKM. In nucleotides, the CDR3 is TGTGCCAGCATTCAAGCCGGACAGGGCCCGGGCTACACCTTC. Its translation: CASIQAGQGPGYTF.

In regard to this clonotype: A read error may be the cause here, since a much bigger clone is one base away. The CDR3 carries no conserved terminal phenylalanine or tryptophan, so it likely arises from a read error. DNA of the CDR3: TGCAGCGACCTCCCCAGGGGAACAGGAGAGACCCAGTACTTA. Its protein product is CSDLPRGTGETQYL. The genes are TRBV29-1 and TRBJ2-5; D may be TRBD1 (6 bases). V was clipped by 7 bases and J by 4 bases, with 19 bases between them. Germline CDR1 and CDR2: SQVTM and ANQGSEA. This CDR3 comprises 14 residues.

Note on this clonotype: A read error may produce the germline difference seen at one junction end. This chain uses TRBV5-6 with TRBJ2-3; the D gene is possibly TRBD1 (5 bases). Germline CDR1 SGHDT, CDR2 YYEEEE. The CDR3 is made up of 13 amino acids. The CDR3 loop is CVSSLASRVTQCF. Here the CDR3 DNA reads TGTGTCAGCAGCTTGGCCAGCAGGGTAACGCAGTGTTTT.

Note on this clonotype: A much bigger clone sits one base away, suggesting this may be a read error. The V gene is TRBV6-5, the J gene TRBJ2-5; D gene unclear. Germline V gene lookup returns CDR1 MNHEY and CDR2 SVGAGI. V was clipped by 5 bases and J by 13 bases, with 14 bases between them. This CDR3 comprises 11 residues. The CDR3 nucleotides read TGTGCCAGCAGTGCGGCCGGCGAGCTGTACTTC. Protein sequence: CASSAAGELYF.

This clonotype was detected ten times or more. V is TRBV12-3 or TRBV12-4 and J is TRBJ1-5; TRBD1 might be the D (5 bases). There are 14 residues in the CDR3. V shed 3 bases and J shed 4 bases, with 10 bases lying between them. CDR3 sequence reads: CASSLGRVNQPQHF. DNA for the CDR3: TGTGCCAGCAGTTTGGGGCGGGTGAATCAGCCCCAGCATTTT.

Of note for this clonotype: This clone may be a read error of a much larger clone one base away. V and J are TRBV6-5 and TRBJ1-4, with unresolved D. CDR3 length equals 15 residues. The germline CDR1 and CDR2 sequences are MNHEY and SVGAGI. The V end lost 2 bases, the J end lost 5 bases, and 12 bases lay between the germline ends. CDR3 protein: CASSYEESLNEKLFF. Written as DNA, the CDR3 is TGTGCCAGCAGTTACGAGGAGTCCCTCAATGAAAAACTGTTTTTT.